The next 32 T cell receptor beta chains were all read from a single sample in a study of cytomegalovirus exposure and HLA in healthy donors. Primers included in the PCR were 60 Vbeta and 13 Jbeta primers. TCRdb's copy holds only in-frame clones and misses some; the assay was immunoSEQ multiplex PCR. The sample shows about 93,000 clones, roughly 67% of them seen only once. Input material: PBMCs. The receptors were gathered from a boy aged 5 to 17 in good health and CMV-seropositive.

The J gene is TRBJ1-2, the V gene TRBV4-1; D possibly corresponds to TRBD1 (6 bases). V lost 0 bases to trimming and J lost 5 bases, with 22 bases between them. CDR3 length equals 18 residues. The germline CDR1 and CDR2 sequences are MGHRA and YSYEKL. Written as DNA, the CDR3 is TGCGCCAGCAGCCAAGAAAGGACACAGTATAGGGGGTTTTATGGCTACACCTTC. Its translation: CASSQERTQYRGFYGYTF.

The chain combines TRBV5-6 with TRBJ2-3; TRBD1 agrees at 12 bases. J gave up 2 bases and V 4 bases, and 5 bases lay outside the gene matches. Germline V lookup: CDR1 SGHDT, CDR2 YYEEEE. This CDR3 is 16 amino acids long. The CDR3 here is CASSLGTGGITDTQYF. As DNA, the CDR3 is TGTGCCAGCAGCCTCGGGACAGGGGGCATCACAGATACGCAGTATTTT.

This clone appeared a few times. This sequence joins TRBV5-1 and TRBJ1-5, with TRBD1 identical over 9 bases. V lost 3 bases to trimming and J lost 3 bases; unmatched junction nucleotides: 4. This CDR3 contains 15 residues. Germline CDR1 SGHRS, CDR2 YFSETQ. The DNA for the CDR3 is TGCGCCAGCAGCTCGGGGGACAGGGACAATCAGCCCCAGCATTTT. It encodes CASSSGDRDNQPQHF.

Regarding this clone: Sequence at one end of the junction differs from germline and may be a read error. The rearrangement joins TRBV5-1 to TRBJ2-5; 7 nucleotides match TRBD1. Germline V gives CDR1 SGHRS, CDR2 YFSETQ. The CDR3 extends over 15 amino acids. The CDR3 DNA is TGCGCCAGCAGCTTAAGCGGACAGGACCAGGAGACCCAGTACTTC. It is translated as CASSLSGQDQETQYF.

In its sample, this clone was seen many times. CDR3 DNA: TGCAGCGTTTCCCTTTCCGAGGAGCAGTTCTTC. This encodes CSVSLSEEQFF. This chain joins TRBV29-1 and TRBJ2-1; D is uncertain. V shed 5 bases and J shed 10 bases, with 12 bases lying between them. The CDR3 has 11 amino acids. CDR1 SQVTM and CDR2 ANQGSEA come from the germline V gene.

This clone was found a few times. The chain uses TRBV7-8 and TRBJ2-7, with TRBD1 identical over 9 bases. Germline CDR1 SGHVS, CDR2 FQNEAQ. J lost 5 bases, V lost 6 bases, and 11 bases had no gene match. The CDR3 has 15 residues. In nucleotides, the CDR3 is TGTGCCAGCAGAGAAACAGGGGGCGCGATGGACGAGCAGTACTTC. It encodes CASRETGGAMDEQYF. Full variable domain (outside the CDR3, taken from reference TRBV7-8 and TRBJ2-7): GAGVSQSPRYKVAKRGQDVALRCDPISGHVSLFWYQQALGQGPEFLTYFQNEAQLDKSGLPSDRFFAERPEGSVSTLKIQRTQQEDSAVYLCASRETGGAMDEQYFGPGTRLTVT.

This chain uses TRBV19 with TRBJ2-1, with unresolved D. The CDR3 loop spans 11 amino acids. Germline assignment: CDR1 LNHDA and CDR2 SQIVND (reference sequence). V lost 3 bases and J lost 8, with 5 bases in between. The CDR3 here is CASSMSYEQFF. Written as DNA, the CDR3 is TGTGCCAGTAGTATGAGCTATGAGCAGTTCTTC.

This rearrangement joins TRBV18 to TRBJ2-1; 14 bases map to TRBD2. The V and J ends lost 3 bases and 8 bases, in that order; junction bases with no gene match: 3. The CDR3 has 15 amino acids. Germline values: CDR1 KGHSH, CDR2 LQKENI. CDR3 region: CASSPGLAGVHEQFF. As DNA, the CDR3 is TGTGCCAGCTCACCGGGACTAGCGGGAGTCCATGAGCAGTTCTTC.

This chain joins TRBV28 and TRBJ1-1; 7 bases agree with TRBD1. V gave up 6 bases and J gave up 6 bases; unmatched junction bases: 13. CDR1 is MDHEN, CDR2 SYDVKM, per germline. CDR3 size: 15 residues. The CDR3 region has the DNA TGTGCCAGCAGGCGGCAGGGGGAAAGGATGGCTGAAGCTTTCTTT. Its protein is CASRRQGERMAEAFF.

The chain links TRBV18 to TRBJ2-2; D is undetermined. V gave up 8 bases and J gave up 1 base, with 8 bases separating them. The CDR3 sequence is 13 residues long. In germline, CDR1 is KGHSH, CDR2 LQKENI. This chain's CDR3 is CASPQENTGELFF. In DNA, the CDR3 is TGTGCCAGCCCCCAGGAGAACACCGGGGAGCTGTTTTTT.

CDR3 sequence (DNA): TGTGCCAGCAGCCAATGGGGGGAAAGAGTTGAAGCTTTCTTT. As protein: CASSQWGERVEAFF. The V gene is TRBV16, the J gene TRBJ1-1, with a weak D call TRBD1 (5 bases). Trimming shortened V by 1 base and J by 7 bases, and 13 bases separated the two germline ends. Germline loops: CDR1 KGHSY, CDR2 FQNENV. The CDR3 is 14 residues long.

This clone has a handful of counts. V is TRBV7-2 and J is TRBJ2-7, with D possibly TRBD1 on 6 matching bases. V was clipped by 5 bases and J by 3 bases, with 11 bases between them. The CDR3 is made up of 13 amino acids. Germline loops: CDR1 SGHTA, CDR2 FQGNSA. CDR3 in DNA: TGTGCCAGCAGCCGGGACATCGACTACGAGCAGTACTTC. This translates into CASSRDIDYEQYF.

This clone showed up just a few times. The chain carries TRBV12-5 and TRBJ2-2; the match to TRBD1 covers 9 bases. The CDR3 runs 15 residues. With 2 bases clipped from V and 7 bases from J, the junction kept 5 bases outside the gene matches. Germline loops: CDR1 LGHNT, CDR2 FRNRAP. CDR3 nucleotide sequence: TGTGCTAGTGGTTTGCGACAGGGGGGCTACGGGGAGCTGTTTTTT. This encodes CASGLRQGGYGELFF.

V and J are TRBV6-1 and TRBJ1-5; maybe TRBD1 (5 bases). The CDR3 runs 13 residues. Germline CDR1 reads MNHNS; CDR2 reads SASEGT. V gave up 5 bases and J gave up 4 bases, with 9 bases separating them. The CDR3 bases are TGTGCCAGCAGTCCTCAGGGAAATCAGCCCCAGCATTTT. The encoded protein is CASSPQGNQPQHF.

This clone was seen a few times. The rearrangement joins TRBV5-4 to TRBJ1-1; 9 nucleotides agree with TRBD1. The CDR3 sequence is 16 residues long. Germline CDR1 and CDR2: SGHNT and YYREEE (reference sequence). With V trimmed by 4 bases and J by 5 bases, 12 bases remained unmatched. In nucleotides, the CDR3 is TGTGCCAGCAGCCCCGGACAGGGGTGGAGTTGGACTGAAGCTTTCTTT. It translates to CASSPGQGWSWTEAFF.

The chain employs TRBV6-5 and TRBJ2-6; tentative D call: TRBD1 (5 bases). The CDR3 extends over 13 amino acids. Per the germline V gene, CDR1 is MNHEY and CDR2 is SVGAGI. V lost 0 bases and J 13 bases, leaving 10 bases between the germline ends. The CDR3 DNA sequence: TGTGCCAGCAGTTACTCAGGGGCGCGTGTCCTGACTTTC. Translated: CASSYSGARVLTF.

The V call is TRBV5-8, the J call TRBJ1-4, with a weak D call TRBD1 (5 bases). Germline values: CDR1 SGHTS, CDR2 YDEGEE. The germline V and J ends were trimmed by 0 bases and 5 bases, with 8 bases remaining between them. The CDR3 spans 14 residues. In DNA, the CDR3 is TGTGCCAGCAGCTTGGCACCAGGGAATGAAAAACTGTTTTTT. Translation: CASSLAPGNEKLFF.

V and J are TRBV30 and TRBJ1-1, with 8 positions matching TRBD1. The CDR3 is 14 residues long. Germline CDR1 is GTSNPN and CDR2 is SVGIG (reference sequence). V shed 5 bases and J 1 base; nucleotides not matched to a gene: 6. The CDR3 here is CAWSPGTGNTEAFF. For the CDR3, the DNA is TGTGCCTGGTCCCCCGGGACAGGGAACACTGAAGCTTTCTTT.

The chain employs TRBV18 and TRBJ2-7; no firm D call. Germline-derived CDR1 and CDR2 are KGHSH and LQKENI. V lost 0 bases and J lost 0, with 12 bases in between. The CDR3 loop spans 16 amino acids. The CDR3 DNA sequence: TGTGCCAGCTCACCACCTCCCTACTCTAACTCCTACGAGCAGTACTTC. Translated, it gives CASSPPPYSNSYEQYF. Filled out from reference TRBV18 and TRBJ2-7, the complete variable domain reads NAGVMQNPRHLVRRRGQEARLRCSPMKGHSHVYWYRQLPEEGLKFMVYLQKENIIDESGMPKERFSAEFPKEGPSILRIQQVVRGDSAAYFCASSPPPYSNSYEQYFGPGTRLTVT.

The chain combines TRBV2 with TRBJ2-7, with 10 bases lining up with TRBD1. This CDR3 contains 14 residues. The trim removed 4 bases at V and 6 bases at J, leaving 6 bases unmatched. Germline V gives CDR1 SNHLY, CDR2 FYNNEI. The CDR3 loop reads CASSGDRGLAEQYF. The CDR3, as DNA: TGTGCCAGCAGTGGAGACAGGGGGCTCGCCGAGCAGTACTTC.

This clone was seen a single time. DNA of the CDR3: TGTGCCATCAGTGAGAGCCGGACTAGCGGAGGAAGGTTGTACGAGCAGTACTTC. It codes for CAISESRTSGGRLYEQYF. This sequence joins TRBV10-3 and TRBJ2-7; the match to TRBD2 covers 10 bases. The ends lost 2 bases at V and 4 bases at J; junction bases unmatched: 14. Germline lookup yields CDR1 ENHRY and CDR2 SYGVKD. This CDR3 spans 18 amino acids.

The gene calls are TRBV5-4 and TRBJ2-7, with 10 positions matching TRBD2. V was pared by 4 bases and J by 2 bases, with 6 bases of the junction left unmatched. The germline gives CDR1 SGHNT, CDR2 YYREEE (reference sequence). The CDR3 spans 15 residues. The CDR3 bases are TGTGCCAGCAGCGACGCTAGCGGGAGACCCTACGAGCAGTACTTC. Residues: CASSDASGRPYEQYF.

The chain's CDR3 is CASSPAIGRDTGELFF. The CDR3 DNA sequence: TGTGCCAGCTCACCAGCCATAGGGCGGGACACCGGGGAGCTGTTTTTT. The chain carries TRBV18 and TRBJ2-2; possibly TRBD2 for D (5 bases). Between the trimmed V and J ends, which lost 2 bases and 3 bases, there was a span of 13 bases. Germline CDR1 and CDR2: KGHSH and LQKENI. This CDR3 has 16 residues.

V usage is TRBV5-4 and J usage is TRBJ1-5; D gene uncertain. The CDR3 covers 15 residues. Germline CDR1 is SGHNT and CDR2 is YYREEE (reference sequence). Trimming left V 0 bases short and J 2 bases short, with 9 bases between. The CDR3 nucleotides read TGTGCCAGCAGCTTGGCGGGGTCGGGCAATCAGCCCCAGCATTTT. It yields the protein CASSLAGSGNQPQHF.

The CDR3 nucleotides are TGTGCCAGCAGCCCCACGGGAACTAGACACTACAATGAGCAGTTCTTC. This codes for CASSPTGTRHYNEQFF. The chain carries TRBV9 and TRBJ2-1, with D perhaps matching TRBD2 (5 bases). CDR1 and CDR2 (germline): SGDLS, YYNGEE. The V end lost 4 bases, the J end lost 3 bases, and 17 bases lay between the germline ends. The CDR3 spans 16 residues.

This chain connects TRBV6-5 to TRBJ1-6; tentative D call: TRBD1 (5 bases). CDR1 is MNHEY and CDR2 is SVGAGI in the germline V gene. The CDR3 is made up of 14 amino acids. Trimming took 5 bases from V and 13 from J, leaving 18 bases between them. This chain's CDR3 is CASSTGTGVGPLHF. The CDR3 nucleotides are TGTGCCAGCAGTACCGGGACGGGGGTAGGTCCCCTCCACTTT.

This clone came up once. The chain couples TRBV2 to TRBJ2-7; 8 nucleotides line up with TRBD1. Looked up from germline, CDR1 is SNHLY and CDR2 is FYNNEI. CDR3 length equals 14 residues. With V trimmed by 7 bases and J by 2 bases, 7 bases remained unmatched. This CDR3 is CASIPTGVPYEQYF. The CDR3, as DNA: TGTGCCAGCATTCCGACAGGGGTACCCTACGAGCAGTACTTC.

This chain links TRBV5-4 with TRBJ2-6; D may be TRBD1 (5 bases). Germline V gene lookup returns CDR1 SGHNT and CDR2 YYREEE (reference sequence). CDR3 size: 15 residues. V was shortened by 4 bases and J by 0 bases, with 8 bases between the two germline ends. CDR3 bases: TGTGCCAGCAGCAAACAGGTCTCTGGGGCCAACGTCCTGACTTTC. Translation gives CASSKQVSGANVLTF.

The table lists this clone with a few counts. V gene TRBV30 combines with J gene TRBJ1-2, with unresolved D. Germline CDR1 is GTSNPN and CDR2 is SVGIG (reference sequence). V gave up 3 bases and J gave up 4 bases, with 18 bases separating them. The CDR3 totals 15 residues. In nucleotides, the CDR3 is TGTGCCTGGAGCCGAACCCTAGACCCGGCCTATGGCTACACCTTC. It yields the protein CAWSRTLDPAYGYTF.

In nucleotides, the CDR3 is TGTGCCAGCAGCCAAGGGGGCCGTGAAAAACTGTTTTTT. Amino acids: CASSQGGREKLFF. The chain couples TRBV4-2 to TRBJ1-4; tentatively, D is TRBD1 (5 bases). The CDR3 extends over 13 amino acids. Germline values: CDR1 LGHNA, CDR2 YNFKEQ. Trimming took off 1 base at V and 7 bases at J, with 7 bases between the two ends.

This clone was recorded a few times. The chain links TRBV6-1 to TRBJ1-6; D ambiguous. Germline CDR1 reads MNHNS; CDR2 reads SASEGT. V lost 1 base and J 6 bases, leaving 16 bases between the germline ends. The CDR3 loop spans 17 amino acids. CDR3 DNA: TGTGCCAGCAGTGAAGGACCGATCCCTACGGGTAATTCACCCCTCCACTTT. Its translation is CASSEGPIPTGNSPLHF.

The chain joins TRBV18 to TRBJ2-2; D call uncertain. The CDR3 runs to 13 residues. Germline CDR1 and CDR2: KGHSH and LQKENI. V was trimmed by 3 bases and J by 5 bases, leaving 7 bases between them. In DNA form, the CDR3 reads TGTGCCAGCTCACCGAGTCGGACCGGGGAGCTGTTTTTT. Its protein is CASSPSRTGELFF.